These T cell receptor beta chains were read from a single sample in a study of Ad26.COV2.S vaccination and SARS-CoV-2 variants. Clones were sequenced by immunoSEQ multiplex PCR, and TCRdb holds only the in-frame ones, with some missing. This table has some 390,000 clones, over 75% appearing once. The sequences come from peripheral blood, collected in a trial of Ad26.COV2.S vaccine versus placebo. The source of these receptors is a person between 18 and 65 years old who received the Ad26.COV2.S COVID-19 vaccine or a placebo. Each CDR3 is given without its conserved first and last residue. D genes are given only for firm matches. Size tells how often a clone was seen (once, few, many) or the class of an expanded clone, and some rows leave it out.

ASSLNSGNQETQY | - | TRBV7-3 | TRBD2 | TRBJ2-5
ASSLGTSGATDTQY | - | TRBV11-3 | TRBD2 | TRBJ2-3
ATGAGNGNTIY | - | TRBV6-6 | - | TRBJ1-3
ATSDPGQGARFADTQY | - | TRBV24-1 | TRBD1 | TRBJ2-3
ASSVDGSLIHEQY | - | TRBV9 | - | TRBJ2-7
ASRRADHPKLAKNIQY | - | TRBV21-1 | - | TRBJ2-4
ASSPGGLAGDGNEQF | - | TRBV28 | TRBD2 | TRBJ2-1
ASSSGTYSTGELF | - | TRBV5-1 | - | TRBJ2-2
ASSMSPSLGSTGELF | once | TRBV19 | - | TRBJ2-2
ASSLARTGGYNEQF | - | TRBV7-6 | TRBD1 | TRBJ2-1
ASGAGSTDTQY | - | TRBV9 | TRBD2 | TRBJ2-3
AISVGGGETQY | - | TRBV10-3 | - | TRBJ2-5
AWASGGNQPQH | - | TRBV30 | - | TRBJ1-5
SVVWASGRGEQF | - | TRBV29-1 | TRBD2 | TRBJ2-1
ASSLADDNEQF | - | TRBV7-8 | - | TRBJ2-1
ASSQRGSYEQY | - | TRBV6-5 | - | TRBJ2-7
ASSPARYGGDLVETQY | - | TRBV7-8 | - | TRBJ2-5
ASTPSGVVGEQY | - | TRBV2 | - | TRBJ2-7
ASSSREETQY | - | TRBV28 | - | TRBJ2-5
ASRRVATRGELF | - | TRBV6-5 | - | TRBJ2-2
AWSVPPGSYNEQF | - | TRBV30 | - | TRBJ2-1
ASSLGQGPNTEAF | - | TRBV5-5 | TRBD1 | TRBJ1-1
ASSRGTVWPNSPLH | once | TRBV5-6 | TRBD1 | TRBJ1-6
ASSQDGTGYGYT | few | TRBV3-1/TRBV3-2 | - | TRBJ1-2
ASSRPTGGTGELF | - | TRBV4-1 | TRBD1 | TRBJ2-2
ASSKSNRGDTEAF | - | TRBV19 | TRBD1 | TRBJ1-1
ASSLGLSKGRDEKLF | once | TRBV7-9 | - | TRBJ1-4
ASSPGLDEQY | - | TRBV5-1 | - | TRBJ2-7
ASSTGGVNQPQH | - | TRBV6-5 | TRBD1 | TRBJ1-5
ALAEGGYT | - | TRBV30 | - | TRBJ1-2
ASSSLDRAYSNQPQH | - | TRBV28 | TRBD1 | TRBJ1-5
ASSSGLGNTEAF | - | TRBV7-9 | - | TRBJ1-1
SVATGTDTQY | - | TRBV29-1 | - | TRBJ2-3
ASSQDRISNTGELF | - | TRBV4-1 | - | TRBJ2-2
ASSLGGGRGVSEQY | - | TRBV5-4 | - | TRBJ2-7
ASSVAEPSGNTIY | - | TRBV9 | - | TRBJ1-3
ASSDRGLNTIY | - | TRBV7-9 | TRBD1 | TRBJ1-3
ASSSDFGTANTEAF | once | TRBV11-3 | TRBD1 | TRBJ1-1
ASSEPRGRGYGYT | - | TRBV10-2 | - | TRBJ1-2
SVREGPYEQY | - | TRBV29-1 | TRBD2 | TRBJ2-7
ASRSGSDTQY | - | TRBV27 | TRBD2 | TRBJ2-3
ASSVELTDTQY | - | TRBV5-5 | - | TRBJ2-3
ASSTGLGPWEQY | - | TRBV6-2/TRBV6-3 | TRBD2 | TRBJ2-7
ASSRTSASKNSEQF | - | TRBV11-2 | - | TRBJ2-1
ASSIKGTYVPYEQY | few | TRBV4-1 | - | TRBJ2-7